This record concerns one TCR beta chain sequence. The V gene's germline CDR1 is SGHAT and CDR2 FQNNGV. The V end was cut by 5 bases, the J end by 2 bases, with 9 bases between. The CDR3 has 14 residues. The data originate from a study of cytomegalovirus exposure and HLA in healthy donors. About the research overall: Drawn from HLA-typed donors, 80 million to 95 million unique TCRs were held in an early data release.

This PCR relied on a set of 60 Vbeta primers and 13 Jbeta primers. TCRdb keeps only in-frame clones here, not all; method: immunoSEQ multiplex PCR. The table has about 180,000 clones, approximately 80% seen once; the top ten hold about 0.5%. This sequence joins TRBV11-2 and TRBJ1-4; TRBD1 is a possible D gene (5 bases). The sequenced sample was PBMCs. This TCR derives from a woman aged 50 to 60 in good health and CMV-seronegative. CDR3 region: CASSQGSTNEKLFF. CDR3 DNA sequence: TGTGCCAGCAGCCAGGGTTCCACTAATGAAAAACTGTTTTTT.